This TCR beta chain derives from a study of identical twins. J was trimmed by 4 bases and V by 5 bases; bases with no gene match: 11. The CDR3 is made up of 15 amino acids. Per the germline V gene, CDR1 is MNHEY and CDR2 is SVGEGT. Each CDR3 protein gets one entry after TCRdb re-called the 5' RACE reads with MiXCR. The repertoire has 430,000 or so distinct CDR3 sequences, approximately 24% of them found once; the top ten carry 2.5% to 3.5%. These data were also filed under a second study, of T cells expressing NK-cell markers.

This receptor was obtained from a woman in her late teens or twenties in good health. V is TRBV6-2 or TRBV6-3 and J is TRBJ2-7; 7 bases fit TRBD2. The sequencing sample was made of CD4+ T cells sorted from blood. The CDR3 nucleotides read TGTGCCAGCAGTGCCCTCTGGGAGGGTTCGTACGAGCAGTACTTC. Its translation is CASSALWEGSYEQYF.